The rows below give T cell receptor beta chains drawn from one sample of a study of T cells in Graves' hyperthyroidism and ophthalmopathy. Each CDR3 protein gets one entry after TCRdb re-called the multiplex PCR reads with MiXCR. The table lists 300,000 to 450,000 distinct CDR3 sequences, about a sixth of them singletons. The specimen was blood. The receptors shown here come from a woman aged 25 to 39 with Graves' hyperthyroidism that later progressed to Graves' ophthalmopathy. The CDR3 runs from the conserved cysteine through the conserved F or W. The D gene is left open where the match is weak. Clone size, where shown, is once, few, many, or a class for clones that have expanded.

CASSTQGEGSPSYNEQFF | TGTGCCAGCAGCACCCAAGGGGAAGGGAGTCCCTCCTACAATGAGCAGTTCTTC | TRBJ2-1 | TRBV2 | NA | NA
CASSVGGSATDTQYF | TGTGCCAGCAGCGTAGGTGGATCAGCAACAGATACGCAGTATTTT | TRBJ2-3 | TRBV9 | NA | NA
CASSEAKGNNEKLFF | TGTGCCAGCAGTGAAGCCAAAGGCAATAATGAAAAACTGTTTTTT | TRBJ1-4 | TRBV2 | many | NA
CAGSSSPGQGSEQYF | TGTGCCGGCAGCTCCTCCCCCGGACAGGGGTCCGAGCAGTACTTC | TRBJ2-7 | TRBV7-6 | many | TRBD1
CASSSIGGGDQPQHF | TGTGCCAGCAGTTCGATAGGGGGGGGCGATCAGCCCCAGCATTTT | TRBJ1-5 | TRBV27 | many | NA
CASSSPGHPPIETNEKLFF | TGTGCCAGTAGTTCCCCGGGACACCCCCCTATTGAAACTAATGAAAAACTGTTTTTT | TRBJ1-4 | TRBV19 | NA | NA
CASSWRLTWAGNTIYF | TGTGCCAGCAGCTGGAGACTCACTTGGGCTGGAAACACCATATATTTT | TRBJ1-3 | TRBV7-4 | many | NA
CAWSATGLNYNEQFF | TGTGCCTGGAGTGCTACAGGGCTCAACTACAATGAGCAGTTCTTC | TRBJ2-1 | TRBV30 | few | NA
CASSTGGGGNQPQHF | TGTGCCAGCAGTACGGGGGGAGGAGGCAATCAGCCCCAGCATTTT | TRBJ1-5 | TRBV2 | many | NA
CASSPHGTWGEQYF | TGTGCCAGCAGCCCACATGGGACCTGGGGCGAGCAGTACTTC | TRBJ2-7 | TRBV4-2 | many | NA
CASSERSGEYEQYF | TGTGCCAGCAGTGAGAGGTCTGGGGAATACGAGCAGTACTTC | TRBJ2-7 | TRBV2 | many | NA
CASSEESSNSPLHF | TGTGCCAGCAGTGAAGAATCGTCCAATTCACCCCTCCACTTT | TRBJ1-6 | TRBV6-1 | few | NA
CASSGGRGMLGEQYF | TGTGCCAGCAGCGGCGGTAGGGGGATGTTGGGAGAGCAGTACTTC | TRBJ2-7 | TRBV9 | few | NA
CASSLGLAGGEQFF | TGTGCCAGCAGCCTCGGACTAGCGGGAGGTGAGCAGTTCTTC | TRBJ2-1 | TRBV27 | many | TRBD2
CASSVRGGGTFYEQYF | TGCGCCAGCAGCGTCAGGGGTGGCGGGACGTTTTACGAGCAGTACTTC | TRBJ2-7 | TRBV5-1 | NA | NA
CASSAPGTNTGELFF | TGTGCCAGCAGCGCGCCGGGGACGAACACCGGGGAGCTGTTTTTT | TRBJ2-2 | TRBV9 | many | NA
CASSSRVYYSPLHF | TGTGCCAGCAGTTCCAGGGTGTACTATTCACCCCTCCACTTT | TRBJ1-6 | TRBV28 | many | NA
CASSRDSLRTEAFF | TGTGCCAGCAGTCGGGACAGCCTTCGGACTGAAGCTTTCTTT | TRBJ1-1 | TRBV6-2/TRBV6-3 | few | TRBD1
CASSLGGLGANLLTF | TGCGCCAGCAGCTTAGGGGGCCTTGGGGCCAACCTCCTGACCTTC | TRBJ2-6 | TRBV5-1 | NA | TRBD1
CSVSTSGTATGELFF | TGCAGCGTTTCTACCTCCGGGACAGCCACCGGGGAGCTGTTTTTT | TRBJ2-2 | TRBV29-1 | NA | TRBD1
CASSHPETLAKNIQYF | TGTGCCAGCAGCCACCCAGAAACACTAGCCAAAAACATTCAGTACTTC | TRBJ2-4 | TRBV12-3/TRBV12-4 | many | NA
CASRAYRDRGESSPLHF | TGTGCCAGCAGAGCGTATCGGGACAGGGGAGAAAGTTCACCCCTCCACTTT | TRBJ1-6 | TRBV25-1 | many | TRBD1
CASSLQTQPADTQYF | TGTGCCAGCAGCTTACAGACCCAGCCGGCGGATACGCAGTATTTT | TRBJ2-3 | TRBV5-4 | NA | NA
CASRKTGGWTEAFF | TGTGCCAGCCGAAAGACGGGGGGCTGGACTGAAGCTTTCTTT | TRBJ1-1 | TRBV7-9 | many | NA
CASSPEDSTEAFF | TGTGCCAGCAGTCCGGAGGACAGCACTGAAGCTTTCTTT | TRBJ1-1 | TRBV27 | many | NA
CASSTRTSGRPGRDMQYF | TGTGCCAGTAGTACCCGGACTAGCGGGAGACCCGGACGGGATATGCAGTATTTT | TRBJ2-3 | TRBV19 | NA | TRBD2
CAGLETTYEQYF | TGTGCCGGCTTAGAGACAACCTACGAGCAGTACTTC | TRBJ2-7 | TRBV18 | NA | NA
CASSQVGLYNEQFF | TGTGCCAGCAGCCAAGTTGGACTCTACAATGAGCAGTTCTTC | TRBJ2-1 | TRBV7-2 | many | NA
CAWSVRAGTVDTEAFF | TGTGCCTGGAGTGTACGAGCTGGGACAGTGGACACTGAAGCTTTCTTT | TRBJ1-1 | TRBV30 | many | TRBD1
CANTLGQTGRVRYGYTF | TGTGCCAATACCCTGGGGCAGACAGGGAGAGTACGTTATGGCTACACCTTC | TRBJ1-2 | TRBV19 | NA | TRBD1
CASSRTAAGTPLHF | TGTGCCAGCAGCCGGACAGCCGCTGGGACACCCCTCCACTTT | TRBJ1-6 | TRBV28 | NA | NA
CASSQEVRFGRELSLTDTQYF | TGCGCCAGCAGCCAAGAGGTACGATTTGGCCGAGAACTTTCCCTCACAGATACGCAGTATTTT | TRBJ2-3 | TRBV4-1 | many | NA
CASSFLKPGNTIYF | TGTGCCAGCAGTTTTCTTAAGCCTGGAAACACCATATATTTT | TRBJ1-3 | TRBV28 | many | NA
CASRTEDGNTEAFF | TGTGCCAGCCGGACCGAAGACGGGAACACTGAAGCTTTCTTT | TRBJ1-1 | TRBV6-1 | NA | NA
CASKQGKDSPLHF | TGTGCCAGCAAACAGGGCAAAGATTCACCCCTCCACTTT | TRBJ1-6 | TRBV6-4 | NA | NA
CASSPSNAQSNEKLFF | TGTGCCAGCAGCCCCTCTAATGCTCAGTCTAATGAAAAACTGTTTTTT | TRBJ1-4 | TRBV5-5 | few | NA
CASSDWGGGTATNEKLFF | TGTGCCAGCAGTGATTGGGGGGGGGGCACTGCAACTAATGAAAAACTGTTTTTT | TRBJ1-4 | TRBV2 | NA | NA
CASSPGPHHGYTF | TGTGCCAGCAGCCCGGGACCCCACCATGGCTACACCTTC | TRBJ1-2 | TRBV14 | NA | NA
CASSQEIREDTQYF | TGCGCCAGCAGCCAAGAAATCAGAGAAGATACGCAGTATTTT | TRBJ2-3 | TRBV4-1 | once | NA
CASGRGNTIYF | TGTGCCAGCGGACGTGGAAACACCATATATTTT | TRBJ1-3 | TRBV27 | few | NA
CASSYPYGGGLYNEQFF | TGTGCCAGCAGTTACCCCTACGGCGGGGGGCTTTACAATGAGCAGTTCTTC | TRBJ2-1 | TRBV6-2/TRBV6-3 | many | TRBD2
CASSVAGGAGANVLTF | TGTGCCAGCAGCGTAGCAGGGGGCGCTGGGGCCAACGTCCTGACTTTC | TRBJ2-6 | TRBV6-1 | many | TRBD1
CASRSGQAVGGAQYF | TGTGCCAGCAGAAGCGGACAGGCCGTCGGGGGCGCCCAGTACTTC | TRBJ2-5 | TRBV2 | many | NA
CSVETGNNQPQHF | TGCAGCGTTGAAACAGGGAACAATCAGCCCCAGCATTTT | TRBJ1-5 | TRBV29-1 | many | NA
CSVVLAYLNSYEQYF | TGCAGCGTTGTACTGGCGTATCTAAACTCCTACGAGCAGTACTTC | TRBJ2-7 | TRBV29-1 | few | NA
CASSAAQSGSANYGYTF | TGTGCCAGCAGCGCAGCCCAGTCGGGGTCAGCTAACTATGGCTACACCTTC | TRBJ1-2 | TRBV2 | many | NA
CASSLSARGNTEAFF | TGCGCCAGCAGCTTGTCGGCCAGGGGGAACACTGAAGCTTTCTTT | TRBJ1-1 | TRBV5-1 | many | NA
CSPGQGDTEAFF | TGCAGTCCGGGACAGGGGGACACTGAAGCTTTCTTT | TRBJ1-1 | TRBV20-1 | many | TRBD1
CSVEWAGFQETQYF | TGCAGCGTTGAGTGGGCGGGATTCCAAGAGACCCAGTACTTC | TRBJ2-5 | TRBV29-1 | many | NA
CSARGVGNSYEQYF | TGCAGTGCTAGGGGGGTTGGTAACTCCTACGAGCAGTACTTC | TRBJ2-7 | TRBV20-1 | many | NA
CSVRRGNSGYTF | TGCAGCGTCCGCAGGGGTAACAGTGGCTACACCTTC | TRBJ1-2 | TRBV29-1 | NA | NA
CASSEGTGDSNQPQHF | TGTGCCAGCAGTGAAGGGACAGGGGATAGCAATCAGCCCCAGCATTTT | TRBJ1-5 | TRBV2 | NA | TRBD1
CASSLVFAGVGTGELFF | TGCGCCAGCAGCTTGGTTTTTGCGGGAGTAGGCACCGGGGAGCTGTTTTTT | TRBJ2-2 | TRBV5-1 | few | TRBD2
CASSRPLGGDNQPQHF | TGTGCCAGCAGTCGACCACTAGGGGGGGATAATCAGCCCCAGCATTTT | TRBJ1-5 | TRBV28 | many | NA
CASSPAMDSPLHF | TGTGCCAGTAGCCCGGCTATGGATTCACCCCTCCACTTT | TRBJ1-6 | TRBV19 | many | NA
CASSYRGGVARGGYEQYF | TGTGCCAGCAGCTACCGAGGGGGGGTGGCGAGAGGAGGCTACGAGCAGTACTTC | TRBJ2-7 | TRBV7-2 | many | NA
CASSRGQGYTDTQYF | TGTGCCAGCAGTCGAGGACAGGGGTACACAGATACGCAGTATTTT | TRBJ2-3 | TRBV2 | many | TRBD1
CASSSGQAVNEQYF | TGTGCCAGCAGTTCGGGACAGGCAGTCAACGAGCAGTACTTC | TRBJ2-7 | TRBV2 | many | TRBD1